Described below is a single T cell receptor (beta chain) sequence and its context. The CDR3 sequence is 11 residues long. CDR1 and CDR2 from the germline V gene are WSHSY and SAAADI. Trimming shortened V by 6 bases and J by 3 bases, and 6 bases separated the two germline ends. With sequencing, the targeted depth ranged from 1 in 200,000 to 1 in 1 million T cells. The protocol was immunoSEQ multiplex PCR, while the TCRdb copy is restricted to in-frame clones and leaves out a portion. This sample carries roughly 250,000 clones, about three quarters of them seen once, and the ten largest clones take 15%. This specimen comes from a study of cytotoxic CD8 clonotypes in ibrutinib-treated CLL. Across the whole study: Partial responses numbered around 24 and complete responses 2; after a median approximately 70 months, 14 stayed remitted and approximately twelve progressed. Following treatment for a median approximately 12 months, range 6 to 36, response samples were then taken.

The sequence was obtained from a human donor with chronic lymphocytic leukemia. The chain couples TRBV10-2 to TRBJ2-7; the D is unclear. The specimen comprised PBMCs, sampled after 24 months of ibrutinib treatment. The DNA for the CDR3 is TGCGCCAGCAGAGACGGCTACGAGCAGTACTTC. Translation gives CASRDGYEQYF.